This T cell receptor (beta chain) was obtained from a study of T cell repertoires in aging, cancer and after chemotherapy. This clonotype is judged medium-sized. The CDR3 has 16 residues. The germline gives CDR1 GTSNPN, CDR2 SVGIG (reference sequence). With 0 bases removed from V and 3 bases from J, the gap between germline ends came to 18 bases. TRB rearrangements spanning V, D and J were amplified using mixed TRB-A/B primers. TCRdb called the multiplex PCR reads again in MiXCR, with one record for every CDR3 protein. The sample yields about 6,200 distinct CDR3 sequences, roughly a quarter seen once. TCR beta rearrangements were amplified from peripheral blood genomic DNA.

This sequence was found in a human donor in good health. The material sequenced was blood. The chain carries TRBV30 and TRBJ2-7; perhaps TRBD1 as D (5 bases). The CDR3 reads CAWSVGPVGNDYEQYF. The CDR3 DNA reads as TGTGCCTGGAGTGTGGGGCCAGTCGGTAACGACTACGAGCAGTACTTC.